This TCR beta chain was documented in a study of T cells in Graves' hyperthyroidism and ophthalmopathy. Study-level points and caveats: Blood also held most thyroid clonotypes expanded beyond 0.001.

CDR1 LNHDA and CDR2 SQIVND come from the germline V gene (reference sequence). The CDR3 extends over 9 residues, inclusive of both ends. Amplified TCR beta CDR3 regions derived from RNA transcripts. HTBI primers were the set used in a first-round RT-PCR of the TCR CDR3. TCRdb recomputed calls from the multiplex PCR reads with MiXCR, one row per CDR3 protein. The sample has 600,000 or so distinct CDR3 sequences, roughly 50% seen once. About this clonotype itself: The target antigen is unknown. Since the CDR3 does not end with the conserved phenylalanine or tryptophan, this likely comes from a read error. The DNA is omitted, as the CDR3 cannot be located on it reliably, and the CDR3 follows TCRdb's listing.

The chain is built from TRBV19 and TRBJ1-4. The specimen was peripheral blood or thyroid tissue (not recorded which). The clonotype originates from a woman younger than 30 with Graves' hyperthyroidism. The CDR3 loop is CASSIVVGV.